This TCR beta chain originates from a study of spatial heterogeneity in lung cancer. The overall study: Samples were donated by 72 untreated early-stage non-small cell lung cancer patients. Sequencing of follow-up PBMC samples took place when they were available, at a median of about 22 months after resection.

The CDR3 contains 14 residues. Per germline, CDR1 SEHNR and CDR2 FQNEAQ (reference sequence). Trimming shortened V by 5 bases and J by 0 bases, and 10 bases separated the two germline ends. TCRdb reprocessed the 5' RACE reads with MiXCR, giving one entry per CDR3 protein. Altogether about 36,000 distinct CDR3 sequences are present, around 6.9% being singletons, with the ten largest covering roughly 9.9%. This clonotype was recorded at least ten times. Specified time point: blood at routine non-recurrence follow-up after resection. The TCR was taken from a male donor with early-stage non-small cell lung cancer. V usage is TRBV7-9 and J usage is TRBJ2-5; no clear D. This sample comprised PBMCs, obtained at follow-up. The CDR3 nucleotides are TGTGCCAGCAGCAGTTCCCGGGACCAAGAGACCCAGTACTTC. Translated, it gives CASSSSRDQETQYF.